These 26 T cell receptor beta chains were sequenced from one sample in a study of beta chain features in type 1 diabetes (dated by TCRdb to 2017 to 2018). Library construction relied on the immunoSEQ multiplex PCR assay. All of the isolated RNA was reverse transcribed with the High Capacity cDNA Reverse Transcription Kit, so expressed TCRB transcripts were sequenced. Held by TCRdb, this immuneACCESS table contains in-frame sequences only and omits some clones. Under half of the omission traces to an unresolved V gene where checked; the cause of the rest is unknown. The table for this sample lists more than 300,000 clones; 6.5% to 10% of them were counted only once. The ten largest clones add up to approximately 0.47% of the sample. Sequenced: central memory CD4+ T cells from blood. These receptors were taken from a woman between 18 and 29 years old in good health.

This clone was picked up a small number of times. This could be a read error, since a much larger clone is one nucleotide away. Additional DNA sequences in this sample encode the identical CDR3. The V and J genes are TRBV5-4 and TRBJ2-1, with D unresolved. Trimming pared 3 bases from V and 6 bases from J, leaving 4 bases between. The CDR3 covers 11 residues. CDR1 is SGHNT, CDR2 YYREEE, per germline (reference sequence). The CDR3, as DNA: TGTGCCAGCAGCTCGCGCAATGAGCAGTTCTTC. Its protein product is CASSSRNEQFF.

The V gene is TRBV7-2, the J gene TRBJ2-7; 9 nucleotides match TRBD1. CDR3 size: 15 residues. V dropped 5 bases and J dropped 0; count of bases not matched to a gene: 5. Germline V CDR1 and CDR2: SGHTA, FQGNSA. Here the CDR3 reads CASSLGTGISYEQYF. The CDR3 nucleotides are TGTGCCAGCAGCCTCGGGACAGGGATCTCCTACGAGCAGTACTTC.

Only a few counts were recorded for this clone. In DNA form, the CDR3 reads TGTGCCAGCAGCCATACCGGGACTCCAATCCGAGAGACCCAGTACTTC. It is translated as CASSHTGTPIRETQYF. The rearrangement links TRBV14 to TRBJ2-5, with D possibly being TRBD2 (6 bases). Germline CDR1 and CDR2: SGHDN and FVKESK. Trimming removed 3 bases at V and 4 bases at J, with 18 bases between. The CDR3 covers 16 residues.

The V gene is TRBV7-2, the J gene TRBJ2-1, with a tentative D call TRBD2 (6 bases). The V gene lost 1 base and the J gene lost 9 bases, with 13 bases spanning the gap. CDR3 length: 14 amino acids. CDR1 and CDR2 (germline): SGHTA, FQGNSA. The chain's CDR3 is CASSLGLVSSEQFF. The CDR3 DNA reads TGTGCCAGCAGCTTAGGACTAGTTTCTTCTGAGCAGTTCTTC.

The gene calls are TRBV5-1 and TRBJ2-7, with a weak D call TRBD2 (5 bases). Trimming shortened V by 4 bases and J by 6 bases, and 17 bases separated the two germline ends. The CDR3 is 14 residues long. CDR1 is SGHRS, CDR2 YFSETQ, per germline. The CDR3 here is CASSRGQEIFEQYF. In DNA, the CDR3 is TGCGCCAGCAGCCGCGGGCAGGAGATTTTCGAGCAGTACTTC.

The chain has TRBV5-6 and TRBJ2-1, with 10 bases fitting TRBD2. V shed 4 bases and J 0 bases; nucleotides not matched to a gene: 13. Germline CDR1 SGHDT, CDR2 YYEEEE. The length of the CDR3 is 19 residues. The DNA for the CDR3 is TGTGCCAGCAGCCCCCTAGCGGGAGCTGGGTGGAGCTCCTACAATGAGCAGTTCTTC. Protein product: CASSPLAGAGWSSYNEQFF.

This clone was seen a handful of times. The V gene is TRBV7-2, the J gene TRBJ1-5; D gene ambiguous. The V gene lost 1 base and the J gene lost 8 bases, with 6 bases spanning the gap. The CDR3 contains 12 residues. Germline lookup yields CDR1 SGHTA and CDR2 FQGNSA. The CDR3 spells CASSLGGKPQHF. CDR3 DNA sequence: TGTGCCAGCAGCTTAGGCGGGAAGCCCCAGCATTTT.

This clone was seen a handful of times. The V and J genes are TRBV20-1 and TRBJ2-5; D call uncertain. V was clipped by 7 bases and J by 0 bases, with 6 bases between them. CDR1 and CDR2 (germline): DFQATT, SNEGSKA (reference sequence). CDR3 size: 11 residues. Here the CDR3 reads CSVPDQETQYF. CDR3 coding DNA: TGCAGTGTTCCGGACCAAGAGACCCAGTACTTC.

This clone turned up a few times. The chain links TRBV29-1 to TRBJ2-7; TRBD2 matches 8 bases. The J segment lost 5 bases and the V segment lost 6 bases, leaving 6 bases of the junction unmatched. The CDR3 covers 12 residues. Germline CDR1 reads SQVTM; CDR2 reads ANQGSEA. CDR3 sequence (DNA): TGCAGCGTGACTAGCGAGGCCCACGAGCAGTACTTC. Protein: CSVTSEAHEQYF.

This clone has just a few counts. The rearrangement joins TRBV5-1 to TRBJ2-7; D gene uncertain. CDR3 size: 14 residues. Trimming took 1 base from V and 3 from J, leaving 11 bases between them. Germline CDR1 reads SGHRS; CDR2 reads YFSETQ. CDR3 nucleotides: TGCGCCAGCAGCTTGTCTTGGGCGGACTACGAGCAGTACTTC. Protein product: CASSLSWADYEQYF.

This chain joins TRBV18 and TRBJ2-1; 12 bases match TRBD2. Germline CDR1 is KGHSH and CDR2 is LQKENI. The CDR3 spans 21 residues. J gave up 0 bases and V 1 base, and 13 bases lay outside the gene matches. In nucleotides, the CDR3 is TGTGCCAGCTCACCACTTAGGACTAGCGGGACGACCATCAGCTCCTACAATGAGCAGTTCTTC. Encoded protein: CASSPLRTSGTTISSYNEQFF.

A few counts support this clone. This sequence joins TRBV7-9 and TRBJ2-4; 12 bases map to TRBD2. The CDR3 runs 17 residues. V was pared by 5 bases and J by 0 bases, with 5 bases of the junction left unmatched. The germline gives CDR1 SEHNR, CDR2 FQNEAQ (reference sequence). In DNA form, the CDR3 reads TGTGCCAGCAGCGCACCGGGACTAGCGGGAGCCAAAAACATTCAGTACTTC. Its translation: CASSAPGLAGAKNIQYF.

This clone was seen more than once but under ten times. The chain has TRBV28 and TRBJ2-2; tentative D call: TRBD1 (5 bases). V was cut by 8 bases and J by 4 bases, with 11 bases left in between. The germline V gene encodes CDR1 MDHEN and CDR2 SYDVKM. The CDR3 consists of 13 residues. CDR3 loop: CASLGPLTGELFF. CDR3 sequence (DNA): TGTGCCAGCCTGGGGCCTCTCACCGGGGAGCTGTTTTTT. Full variable domain (rest looked up from reference TRBV28 and TRBJ2-2): DVKVTQSSRYLVKRTGEKVFLECVQDMDHENMFWYRQDPGLGLRLIYFSYDVKMKEKGDIPEGYSVSREKKERFSLILESASTNQTSMYLCASLGPLTGELFFGEGSRLTVL.

The chain combines TRBV18 with TRBJ2-7, with D unresolved. The ends were cut back, 4 bases at V and 5 bases at J, with 12 bases in the middle. Germline-derived CDR1 and CDR2 are KGHSH and LQKENI. The CDR3 sequence is 13 residues long. CDR3 nucleotide sequence: TGTGCCAGCTCACGCTTGTTCTCTGACGAGCAGTACTTC. This gives the protein CASSRLFSDEQYF.

This chain uses TRBV2 with TRBJ2-7; possibly TRBD2 for D (6 bases). Trimming removed 2 bases at V and 0 bases at J, with 14 bases between. The CDR3 is made up of 16 amino acids. Germline CDR1 reads SNHLY; CDR2 reads FYNNEI. Here the CDR3 reads CASSEWVTRSSYEQYF. The CDR3, as DNA: TGTGCCAGCAGTGAATGGGTGACTAGAAGCTCCTACGAGCAGTACTTC.

There are a few counts of this clone. With a far larger clone one base away, a read error is the likely cause. The sample has other DNA sequences that encode this CDR3 too. This rearrangement joins TRBV7-2 to TRBJ2-3; the match to TRBD1 covers 10 bases. Germline values: CDR1 SGHTA, CDR2 FQGNSA. This CDR3 is 14 amino acids long. CDR3 residues: CASSQGQGADTQYF. In DNA form, the CDR3 reads TGCGCCAGCAGCCAAGGACAGGGGGCAGATACGCAGTATTTT.

This chain links TRBV4-3 with TRBJ2-6, with 7 bases lining up with TRBD2. V lost 1 base to trimming and J lost 0 bases; unmatched junction nucleotides: 9. The CDR3 spans 19 residues. The germline V gene has CDR1 LGHNA and CDR2 YSLEER. CDR3 in DNA: TGCGCCAGCAGCCAAGCCCTAAGCGGGGTTACCTCTGGGGCCAACGTCCTGACTTTC. Translated, it gives CASSQALSGVTSGANVLTF.

The chain uses TRBV20-1 and TRBJ1-1; D is ambiguous. Germline assignment: CDR1 DFQATT and CDR2 SNEGSKA (reference sequence). V shed 1 base and J shed 3 bases, with 3 bases lying between them. The CDR3 loop spans 11 amino acids. The CDR3 nucleotides are TGCAGTGCTAGAGGGTACACTGAAGCTTTCTTT. This sequence encodes CSARGYTEAFF.

The chain uses TRBV4-2 and TRBJ2-1, with TRBD1 matching 7 bases. Germline CDR1 LGHNA, CDR2 YNFKEQ. Trimming at V came to 1 base and at J to 5 bases, leaving 2 bases not matched to a gene. The CDR3 totals 14 residues. CDR3 loop: CASSQGQGNNEQFF. CDR3 in DNA: TGTGCCAGCAGCCAAGGACAGGGCAACAATGAGCAGTTCTTC.

In its sample, this clone was seen a few times. This chain joins TRBV7-3 and TRBJ2-5, with a tentative D call TRBD2 (6 bases). The germline V and J ends were trimmed by 5 bases and 2 bases, with 9 bases remaining between them. Per the germline V gene, CDR1 is SGHTA and CDR2 is FQGTGA. This CDR3 comprises 13 residues. In DNA, the CDR3 is TGTGCCAGCAGCCCCGGGACTCAAGAGACCCAGTACTTC. It yields the protein CASSPGTQETQYF. The whole variable domain, filled in from reference TRBV7-3 and TRBJ2-5, reads GAGVSQTPSNKVTEKGKYVELRCDPISGHTALYWYRQSLGQGPEFLIYFQGTGAADDSGLPNDRFFAVRPEGSVSTLKIQRTERGDSAVYLCASSPGTQETQYFGPGTRLLVL.

This clone was found a few times. CDR3 in DNA: TGCAGCGTTGGAGGACTAGCGGGTGAGGTCCGTGGCACAGATACGCAGTATTTT. Its translation: CSVGGLAGEVRGTDTQYF. The chain carries TRBV29-1 and TRBJ2-3, with 11 bases that match TRBD2. Germline V gives CDR1 SQVTM, CDR2 ANQGSEA. This CDR3 is 18 amino acids long. V gave up 4 bases and J gave up 1 base; unmatched junction bases: 13.

This chain links TRBV7-9 with TRBJ2-3; 7 bases are a match to TRBD2. This CDR3 contains 13 residues. Germline V CDR1 and CDR2: SEHNR, FQNEAQ (reference sequence). V was clipped by 3 bases and J by 6 bases; unmatched bases: 3. The CDR3 coding sequence is TGTGCCAGCAGCTTTAACGGGAGGGATACGCAGTATTTT. It codes for CASSFNGRDTQYF.

This clone has just a few counts. In DNA, the CDR3 is TGTGCCAGCAGTTCAGGGTATAGCAATCAGCCCCAGCATTTT. Translated: CASSSGYSNQPQHF. This chain joins TRBV6-5 and TRBJ1-5; D may be TRBD1 (5 bases). Germline V gene data show CDR1 as MNHEY and CDR2 as SVGAGI. V was shortened by 4 bases and J by 0 bases, with 7 bases between the two germline ends. There are 14 residues in the CDR3.

A few counts support this clone. The gene calls are TRBV6-1 and TRBJ2-5; no clear D. Germline V lookup: CDR1 MNHNS, CDR2 SASEGT. The CDR3 has 14 residues. Trimming pared 7 bases from V and 7 bases from J, leaving 19 bases between. The CDR3 DNA reads TGTGCCAGCAAAATCACCCCGGAAAAGGGGACCCAGTACTTC. It translates to CASKITPEKGTQYF.

The gene calls are TRBV2 and TRBJ2-3; possibly TRBD2 for D (6 bases). This CDR3 contains 12 residues. Between the trimmed V and J ends, which lost 6 bases and 6 bases, there was a span of 10 bases. Germline loops: CDR1 SNHLY, CDR2 FYNNEI. The CDR3 here is CASSFRGDTQYF. The DNA of the CDR3 is TGTGCCAGCAGCTTTCGGGGGGATACGCAGTATTTT.

The chain uses TRBV25-1 and TRBJ1-1; D unresolved. The CDR3 has 14 amino acids. V was cut by 7 bases and J by 3 bases, with 15 bases left in between. The germline CDR1 and CDR2 sequences are MGHDK and SYGVNS. The CDR3 reads CASNWAGSYTEAFF. CDR3 bases: TGTGCCAGCAATTGGGCGGGATCATACACTGAAGCTTTCTTT.